These 12 T cell receptor beta chains share one sample of origin, sequenced in a study of blood T cells in healthy people across ages. With a J-beta primer mix and a sample-barcoded 5' primer, a second PCR ran roughly 7 to 11 cycles. TCRdb re-derived calls from the 5' RACE reads in MiXCR, one entry per CDR3 protein. The table lists under 850,000 distinct CDR3 sequences, around 36% of them singletons, with 10% to 15% in the top ten. The sequenced material came from blood. The receptors shown here come from a man aged 18-30 years in good health.

The chain combines TRBV20-1 with TRBJ1-2, with D hard to call. Germline V gene lookup returns CDR1 DFQATT and CDR2 SNEGSKA (reference sequence). V was shortened by 1 base and J by 6 bases, with 15 bases between the two germline ends. The CDR3 contains 14 residues. CDR3 sequence reads: CSARGESPFDGYTF. The CDR3 nucleotides are TGCAGTGCTAGAGGGGAATCTCCTTTCGATGGCTACACCTTC.

The J gene is TRBJ2-1, the V gene TRBV6-5, with D perhaps matching TRBD2 (6 bases). The V end was cut by 5 bases, the J end by 7 bases, with 12 bases between. Germline V gene sequence: CDR1 MNHEY, CDR2 SVGAGI. This CDR3 has 13 residues. CDR3 DNA: TGTGCCAGCAGTGACCCCGGGAGAAATGAGCAGTTCTTC. Its protein is CASSDPGRNEQFF.

This chain connects TRBV4-2 to TRBJ2-7; D possibly corresponds to TRBD1 (5 bases). Germline V gene lookup returns CDR1 LGHNA and CDR2 YNFKEQ. V lost 4 bases and J lost 0, with 13 bases in between. The CDR3 runs to 15 residues. The CDR3 nucleotides are TGTGCCAGCAGCCCATCCTCTGACAGCTCCTACGAGCAGTACTTC. This codes for CASSPSSDSSYEQYF.

This clonotype was seen more than once but under ten times. CDR3 sequence reads: CASSQVIRDIQETQYF. CDR3 sequence (DNA): TGTGCCAGCAGCCAAGTTATCCGGGACATACAAGAGACCCAGTACTTC. The rearrangement joins TRBV4-2 to TRBJ2-5; maybe TRBD1 (6 bases). From germline, CDR1 is LGHNA and CDR2 YNFKEQ. The CDR3 sequence is 16 residues long. Trimming removed 1 base at V and 2 bases at J, with 14 bases between.

Regarding this clonotype: A clone one base away is much larger, so this may be a read error. The chain has TRBV5-1 and TRBJ2-3; TRBD1 or TRBD2 may be the D gene (5 bases each). Germline V CDR1 and CDR2: SGHRS, YFSETQ. The CDR3 contains 12 residues. Trimming cost V 3 bases and J 6 bases, with 8 bases left between them. CDR3 sequence reads: CASSWDGDTQYF. The CDR3 bases are TGCGCCAGCAGCTGGGACGGGGATACGCAGTATTTT.

The chain is built from TRBV23-1 and TRBJ2-3, with TRBD2 identical over 8 bases. TRBV23-1 is an open reading frame, and its role is uncertain. This CDR3 comprises 15 residues. V lost 10 bases and J lost 5; bases outside the gene matches: 14. The CDR3 is CATQGWRGVGDTQYF. CDR3 DNA: TGCGCCACCCAGGGATGGCGGGGGGTCGGAGATACGCAGTATTTT.

About this clonotype: A read error may produce the germline difference seen at one junction end. The gene calls are TRBV15 and TRBJ2-1; 7 bases fit TRBD1. The CDR3 extends over 15 amino acids. Germline CDR1 reads LNHNV; CDR2 reads YYDKDF (reference sequence). CDR3 sequence (DNA): TGTGCCACCAGCTCACGACAGGGTGCGTTGGATGAGCAGTTCTTT. It translates to CATSSRQGALDEQFF.

The rearrangement uses TRBV6-6 and TRBJ1-2, with 9 bases aligning to TRBD1. Germline trimming cut 7 bases from V and 6 bases from J; bases unmatched to any gene: 6. Germline-derived CDR1 and CDR2 are MNHNY and SVGAGI (reference sequence). The CDR3 contains 13 residues. The CDR3 sequence: CASNRDRGNGYTF. As DNA, the CDR3 is TGTGCCAGCAATCGCGACAGGGGGAATGGCTACACCTTC.

This clonotype was counted a few times. The chain employs TRBV2 and TRBJ2-1, with 7 bases that match TRBD1. The V and J ends lost 8 bases and 6 bases, in that order; junction bases with no gene match: 7. The CDR3 covers 13 residues. Germline CDR1 reads SNHLY; CDR2 reads FYNNEI. In DNA form, the CDR3 reads TGTGCCAGCGACACCGACAGGGCCAATGAGCAGTTCTTC. Translating it yields CASDTDRANEQFF.

The gene calls are TRBV12-3 or TRBV12-4 and TRBJ1-5; 8 bases line up with TRBD1. The J segment lost 6 bases and the V segment lost 6 bases, leaving 4 bases of the junction unmatched. The CDR3 totals 13 residues. The CDR3 loop reads CASSQTGAQPQHF. The CDR3 region has the DNA TGTGCCAGCAGCCAGACAGGGGCTCAGCCCCAGCATTTT.

The count of this clonotype is one. The chain has TRBV11-2 and TRBJ2-3; TRBD2 agrees at 9 bases. The V segment lost 4 bases and the J segment 1 base; nucleotides outside the gene matches: 9. Per germline, CDR1 SGHAT and CDR2 FQNNGV. The CDR3 loop spans 17 amino acids. The CDR3 DNA reads as TGTGCCAGCAGCTATATACCGGGACTAGCTCGCACAGATACGCAGTATTTT. Amino acid sequence: CASSYIPGLARTDTQYF.

This chain links TRBV6-5 with TRBJ2-2; D is unresolved. V was trimmed by 5 bases and J by 4 bases, leaving 14 bases between them. Germline lookup yields CDR1 MNHEY and CDR2 SVGAGI. This CDR3 is 15 amino acids long. This chain's CDR3 is CASSPRNGGTGELFF. CDR3 DNA sequence: TGTGCCAGCAGTCCCCGGAACGGTGGCACCGGGGAGCTGTTTTTT.